The TCR beta chain described here comes from a study of somatic mutations in cytotoxic T cells in rheumatoid arthritis. General observations from the study: An increase in CD8+ clonality with age was seen in rheumatoid arthritis patients but not in healthy controls. Levels of CD8+ T-cell clonality in rheumatoid arthritis patients were statistically indistinguishable from those seen in age-matched healthy controls, with no significant difference.

V lost 7 bases, J lost 3 bases, and 11 bases lay in between. This CDR3 has 13 amino acids. Germline V lookup: CDR1 SGDLS, CDR2 YYNGEE. This clone was seen a handful of times. Its cognate antigen is unknown. Purity of the CD4+ and CD8+ cells, isolated by positive magnetic bead selection, was checked by flow cytometry. The authors' processing: Concordance between patient CD8+ clones exceeding 1% and published virus-specific TCRB sequences was infrequent. Assay used: immunoSEQ multiplex PCR; TCRdb lists only in-frame clones, some missing. V and J calls and clone size come straight from that table; D and trimming were deduced from the DNA. The data contain more than 15,000 clones, roughly three quarters of them singletons.

Sequencing input: CD8+ T cells sorted from blood. The clonotype originates from an adult with rheumatoid arthritis. The chain uses TRBV9 and TRBJ1-5; D remains unclear. The CDR3 sequence: CASGEGSNQPQHF. CDR3 DNA sequence: TGTGCCAGCGGCGAGGGTTCCAATCAGCCCCAGCATTTT.